This TCR beta chain came from a study of blood T cell repertoires in COVID-19. Looking at the study overall: COVID-19 samples from acute and convalescent phases originated in the United States, Italy and Spain. Sources were T cells, B-cell-depleted T cells, or PBMCs; the material itself was cDNA or gDNA.

Here immunoSEQ multiplex PCR was the method, and the copy in TCRdb shows in-frame clones only, minus some. The sample consists of roughly 41,000 clones, roughly 90% of them appearing once. V lost 1 base, J lost 4 bases, and 5 bases stayed unmatched. Per the germline V gene, CDR1 is LGHDT and CDR2 is YNNKEL (reference sequence). The length of the CDR3 is 15 residues. The rearrangement joins TRBV3-1 (or the pseudogene TRBV3-2) to TRBJ2-5; 8 bases are a match to TRBD2. This TCR was sampled from a man aged 55 to 70 with active COVID-19. Sequencing was carried out using peripheral blood. DNA for the CDR3: TGTGCCAGCAGCCAAGGGAGCGGGAGTAGAGAGACCCAGTACTTC. Residues: CASSQGSGSRETQYF.